These 26 T cell receptor beta chains share one sample of origin, sequenced in a study of OX40 agonist ivuxolimab in advanced cancers. Sequenced by immunoSEQ multiplex PCR; TCRdb stores in-frame clones only, minus some. The sample includes about 38,000 clones, about 89% of them seen just once. Sample: CD4+ or CD8+ T cells sorted from blood, taken in a trial of the OX40 agonist ivuxolimab. These receptors originate from an adult with an advanced solid tumor such as melanoma, head and neck, liver or kidney cancer.

The CDR3 here is CASGLTGGEYNEQFF. CDR3 bases: TGTGCTAGTGGCCTCACAGGGGGGGAATACAATGAGCAGTTCTTC. The genes are TRBV12-5 and TRBJ2-1, with D possibly TRBD1 on 8 matching bases. Germline values: CDR1 LGHNT, CDR2 FRNRAP. This CDR3 contains 15 residues. V was shortened by 6 bases and J by 4 bases, with 16 bases between the two germline ends.

Concerning this clone itself: Other DNA variants within this sample encode the same CDR3. This chain uses TRBV6-1 with TRBJ2-7; no firm D call. The CDR3 sequence is 13 residues long. The V end lost 7 bases, the J end lost 5 bases, and 15 bases lay between the germline ends. The germline V gene has CDR1 MNHNS and CDR2 SASEGT. The CDR3 nucleotides read TGTGCCAGCACGGTACGAGGCCCTGACGAGCAGTACTTC. It yields the protein CASTVRGPDEQYF.

The rearrangement uses TRBV5-6 and TRBJ2-7; D is undetermined. CDR3 length equals 12 residues. Germline V gene data show CDR1 as SGHDT and CDR2 as YYEEEE. V was cut by 1 base and J by 6 bases, with 8 bases left in between. The CDR3 sequence is CASSLYSPEQYF. CDR3 in DNA: TGTGCCAGCAGCTTGTATTCGCCCGAGCAGTACTTC. The variable domain in full, completed from reference TRBV5-6 and TRBJ2-7, reads DAGVTQSPTHLIKTRGQQVTLRCSPKSGHDTVSWYQQALGQGPQFIFQYYEEEERQRGNFPDRFSGHQFPNYSSELNVNALLLGDSALYLCASSLYSPEQYFGPGTRLTVT.

This clone has only a few counts. V usage is TRBV7-9 and J usage is TRBJ2-7; D not certain. Between the trimmed V and J ends, which lost 1 base and 0 bases, there was a span of 13 bases. Germline V CDR1 and CDR2: SEHNR, FQNEAQ (reference sequence). The CDR3 contains 16 residues. The CDR3 loop reads CASSLESLSRSYEQYF. In nucleotides, the CDR3 is TGTGCCAGCAGCTTAGAAAGTCTATCCCGCTCCTACGAGCAGTACTTC.

The J gene is TRBJ1-1, the V gene TRBV2, with D hard to call. In germline, CDR1 is SNHLY, CDR2 FYNNEI. Trimming removed 5 bases from V and 8 bases from J, with 9 bases in between. The CDR3 loop spans 11 amino acids. The CDR3 loop reads CASSLHPEAFF. In DNA, the CDR3 is TGTGCCAGCAGTTTACATCCCGAAGCTTTCTTT. The entire variable domain, with the rest obtained from reference TRBV2 and TRBJ1-1, is as follows: EPEVTQTPSHQVTQMGQEVILRCVPISNHLYFYWYRQILGQKVEFLVSFYNNEISEKSEIFDDQFSVERPDGSNFTLKIRSTKLEDSAMYFCASSLHPEAFFGQGTRLTVV.

The chain has TRBV11-1 and TRBJ2-7; no firm D call. This CDR3 region has 14 residues. Per the germline V gene, CDR1 is SGHAT and CDR2 is FQDESV (reference sequence). V was trimmed by 1 base and J by 1 base, leaving 8 bases between them. The CDR3 here is CASSLVVSSYEQYF. The DNA for the CDR3 is TGTGCCAGCAGCTTAGTTGTCAGTTCCTACGAGCAGTACTTC.

The chain has TRBV6-5 and TRBJ1-4, with D hard to call. Germline CDR1 is MNHEY and CDR2 is SVGAGI. This CDR3 is 15 amino acids long. V was pared by 2 bases and J by 4 bases, with 11 bases between. CDR3 nucleotides: TGTGCCAGCAGTTACAACGTAGCCCTTAATGAAAAACTGTTTTTT. This codes for CASSYNVALNEKLFF.

Note on this clone: Other DNA sequences from this sample encode an identical CDR3 as well. The chain couples TRBV6-5 to TRBJ2-7; D gene unclear. The CDR3 extends over 13 amino acids. Germline assignment: CDR1 MNHEY and CDR2 SVGAGI. Trimming stripped 4 bases from V and 1 base from J, with 8 bases between. The CDR3 coding sequence is TGTGCCAGCAGTTTAACTATATCCTACGAGCAGTACTTC. Encoded protein: CASSLTISYEQYF.

The chain carries TRBV6-5 and TRBJ1-6, with 8 nucleotides matching TRBD1. The V gene's germline CDR1 is MNHEY and CDR2 SVGAGI. This CDR3 contains 15 residues. Losses at the gene ends were 4 bases for V and 8 bases for J; bases not matched to a gene: 7. This CDR3 is CASSLMGQAYSPLHF. In DNA, the CDR3 is TGTGCCAGCAGTTTAATGGGACAGGCCTATTCACCCCTCCACTTT.

This clone was found once. This chain links TRBV7-9 with TRBJ1-1; D gene unclear. V dropped 7 bases and J dropped 1 base, with 16 bases sitting between them. Germline V gene data show CDR1 as SEHNR and CDR2 as FQNEAQ (reference sequence). The CDR3 is 15 residues long. In DNA, the CDR3 is TGTGCCAGCACCCTACTGCTGGACGGGAACACTGAAGCTTTCTTT. Protein sequence: CASTLLLDGNTEAFF. Full variable domain (rest looked up from reference TRBV7-9 and TRBJ1-1): DTGVSQNPRHKITKRGQNVTFRCDPISEHNRLYWYRQTLGQGPEFLTYFQNEAQLEKSRLLSDRFSAERPKGSFSTLEIQRTEQGDSAMYLCASTLLLDGNTEAFFGQGTRLTVV.

The gene calls are TRBV29-1 and TRBJ2-5, with D uncertain. The germline V gene has CDR1 SQVTM and CDR2 ANQGSEA. V was pared by 7 bases and J by 5 bases, with 14 bases between. The CDR3 sequence is 12 residues long. The CDR3 here is CSAPDGEETQYF. CDR3 bases: TGCAGCGCCCCGGACGGTGAGGAGACCCAGTACTTC.

The CDR3: CASSEPREGWGYTF. Written as DNA, the CDR3 is TGTGCCAGCAGTGAACCCCGGGAAGGGTGGGGCTACACCTTC. The genes are TRBV2 and TRBJ1-2, with D hard to call. Trimming took 2 bases from V and 8 from J, leaving 15 bases between them. Germline values: CDR1 SNHLY, CDR2 FYNNEI. The CDR3 runs 14 residues. The whole variable domain, filled in from reference TRBV2 and TRBJ1-2, reads EPEVTQTPSHQVTQMGQEVILRCVPISNHLYFYWYRQILGQKVEFLVSFYNNEISEKSEIFDDQFSVERPDGSNFTLKIRSTKLEDSAMYFCASSEPREGWGYTFGSGTRLTVV.

The genes are TRBV25-1 and TRBJ2-5; 10 bases fit TRBD2. Germline CDR1 reads MGHDK; CDR2 reads SYGVNS. The ends lost 5 bases at V and 5 bases at J; junction bases unmatched: 8. There are 15 residues in the CDR3. The CDR3 spells CASSSGTSDLETQYF. The DNA of the CDR3 is TGTGCCAGCAGTAGTGGGACTAGCGATTTGGAGACCCAGTACTTC.

The chain's CDR3 is CASTSGDYTGELFF. The CDR3 bases are TGTGCCAGCACCTCAGGGGATTACACCGGGGAGCTGTTTTTT. The rearrangement uses TRBV28 and TRBJ2-2, with D perhaps TRBD1 (6 bases). Germline values: CDR1 MDHEN, CDR2 SYDVKM. With 7 bases removed from V and 3 bases from J, the gap between germline ends came to 12 bases. The length of the CDR3 is 14 residues.

The chain employs TRBV4-1 and TRBJ1-1; D is unresolved. Trimming pared 2 bases from V and 4 bases from J, leaving 11 bases between. CDR3 length equals 14 residues. Germline CDR1 MGHRA, CDR2 YSYEKL. Here the CDR3 reads CASSQTPRGTEAFF. The DNA of the CDR3 is TGCGCCAGCAGCCAAACCCCAAGAGGCACTGAAGCTTTCTTT.

The table lists this clone with a few counts. The V call is TRBV19, the J call TRBJ2-7; a weak D match, TRBD2 (5 bases). The V gene's germline CDR1 is LNHDA and CDR2 SQIVND (reference sequence). The ends were cut back, 1 base at V and 6 bases at J, with 10 bases in the middle. The CDR3 consists of 13 residues. The CDR3 spells CASSIAGSGEQYF. The CDR3, as DNA: TGTGCCAGTAGTATAGCGGGGTCCGGCGAGCAGTACTTC.

The chain couples TRBV11-2 to TRBJ2-3, with D possibly matching TRBD1 (5 bases). The germline V gene encodes CDR1 SGHAT and CDR2 FQNNGV. V gave up 1 base and J gave up 5 bases, with 10 bases separating them. The CDR3 contains 14 residues. CDR3: CASSLAAGLDTQYF. In DNA, the CDR3 is TGTGCCAGCAGCTTAGCCGCAGGGCTAGATACGCAGTATTTT.

V and J are TRBV10-1 and TRBJ1-5; 8 positions agree with TRBD1. The J segment lost 6 bases and the V segment lost 0 bases, leaving 10 bases of the junction unmatched. Germline lookup yields CDR1 WNHNN and CDR2 SYGVQD (reference sequence). CDR3 length: 17 amino acids. The CDR3 spells CASSESRGRGLFQPQHF. In DNA form, the CDR3 reads TGCGCCAGCAGTGAGTCGAGGGGCAGGGGGCTATTTCAGCCCCAGCATTTT.

This clone was found once. The V call is TRBV6-5, the J call TRBJ2-3; the D is unclear. CDR3 size: 13 residues. Germline V gives CDR1 MNHEY, CDR2 SVGAGI. V lost 5 bases and J 7 bases, leaving 13 bases between the germline ends. DNA of the CDR3: TGTGCCAGCAGTAACCGGGCCCCTTATACGCAGTATTTT. As protein: CASSNRAPYTQYF.

The chain employs TRBV6-6 and TRBJ2-4; 9 nucleotides align to TRBD1. This CDR3 comprises 15 residues. Germline-derived CDR1 and CDR2 are MNHNY and SVGAGI (reference sequence). After removal of 2 bases from V and 6 bases from J, the junction contained 5 bases not matched to a gene. The CDR3 DNA reads TGTGCCAGCAGTTACGGACAGGGGCAGGGAAACATTCAGTACTTC. Encoded protein: CASSYGQGQGNIQYF.

V usage is TRBV19 and J usage is TRBJ1-6; D is perhaps TRBD1 (5 bases). Germline V lookup: CDR1 LNHDA, CDR2 SQIVND (reference sequence). Trimming stripped 7 bases from V and 4 bases from J, with 11 bases between. The CDR3 loop spans 14 amino acids. CDR3 sequence (DNA): TGTGCCAGTACAGAGGACAAATATAATTCACCCCTCCACTTT. It encodes CASTEDKYNSPLHF.

The chain recombines TRBV4-1 with TRBJ2-1; perhaps TRBD2 as D (5 bases). The length of the CDR3 is 16 residues. Trimming removed 1 base at V and 2 bases at J, with 12 bases between. Looked up from germline, CDR1 is MGHRA and CDR2 is YSYEKL. CDR3 sequence: CASSQVPRVTYNEQFF. In DNA, the CDR3 is TGCGCCAGCAGCCAAGTCCCGCGGGTTACCTACAATGAGCAGTTCTTC.

The chain uses TRBV27 and TRBJ1-1; 8 bases are shared with TRBD1. Germline trimming cut 3 bases from V and 8 bases from J; bases unmatched to any gene: 14. The V gene's germline CDR1 is MNHEY and CDR2 SMNVEV (reference sequence). There are 16 residues in the CDR3. This chain's CDR3 is CASSFSGQALLLEAFF. DNA of the CDR3: TGTGCCAGCAGTTTCTCGGGACAGGCTTTACTATTAGAAGCTTTCTTT.

The rearrangement uses TRBV27 and TRBJ1-5; a possible D gene is TRBD1 (6 bases). Trimming took off 4 bases at V and 2 bases at J, with 12 bases between the two ends. This CDR3 contains 15 residues. Germline CDR1 is MNHEY and CDR2 is SMNVEV (reference sequence). The CDR3 spells CASSSYREGNQPQHF. In DNA, the CDR3 is TGTGCCAGCAGTTCATACAGGGAGGGCAATCAGCCCCAGCATTTT.

V usage is TRBV7-9 and J usage is TRBJ2-1; 9 bases are shared with TRBD2. Germline CDR1 SEHNR, CDR2 FQNEAQ (reference sequence). This CDR3 has 13 residues. J gave up 10 bases and V 5 bases, and 6 bases lay outside the gene matches. The CDR3: CASSARLAVEQFF. The CDR3 nucleotides are TGTGCCAGCAGCGCCAGACTAGCGGTAGAGCAGTTCTTC.

The gene calls are TRBV11-2 and TRBJ1-1; D gene ambiguous. Germline V CDR1 and CDR2: SGHAT, FQNNGV. V was pared by 1 base and J by 8 bases, with 11 bases between. The CDR3 contains 13 residues. For the CDR3, the DNA is TGTGCCAGCAGCTTAGGCCCGGGGATGGAAGCTTTCTTT. It encodes CASSLGPGMEAFF.